This T cell receptor beta chain was documented in a study of blood T cell repertoires in COVID-19. The overall study: The samples span acute and convalescent COVID-19 from the United States, Italy and Spain.

Assay: immunoSEQ multiplex PCR; the TCRdb copy retains only in-frame clones and omits some. The sample has around 250,000 clones, less than 95% seen once. The CDR3 covers 16 residues. The V and J ends lost 4 bases and 1 base respectively, with 14 bases between them. Germline CDR1 is LNHDA and CDR2 is SQIVND (reference sequence). Individuals drawn from around 25 US areas were roughly 18 to 95 years old. The chain combines TRBV19 with TRBJ1-5; D gene unclear. This TCR came from a man between 40 and 49 years old who had been exposed to COVID-19. The sample comprised PBMCs or T cells enriched from blood (not recorded which). CDR3 nucleotides: TGTGCCAGTAGTACCGATCCCAGGCCCAGCAATCAGCCCCAGCATTTT. Residues: CASSTDPRPSNQPQHF.